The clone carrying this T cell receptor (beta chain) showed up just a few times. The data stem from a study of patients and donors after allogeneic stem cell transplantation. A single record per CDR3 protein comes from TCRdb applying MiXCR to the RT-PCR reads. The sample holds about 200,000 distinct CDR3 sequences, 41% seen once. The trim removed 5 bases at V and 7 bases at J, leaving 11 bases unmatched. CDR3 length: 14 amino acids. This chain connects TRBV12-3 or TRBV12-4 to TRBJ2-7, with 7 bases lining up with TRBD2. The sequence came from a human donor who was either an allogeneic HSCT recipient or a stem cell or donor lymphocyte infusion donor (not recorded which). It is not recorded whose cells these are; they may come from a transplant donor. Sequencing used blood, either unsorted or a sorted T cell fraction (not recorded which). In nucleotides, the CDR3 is TGTGCCAGCAGTCCGCTGGGACTACTGAGGGAGCAGTACTTC. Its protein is CASSPLGLLREQYF.